The 12 T cell receptor beta chains in this list originate from one sample, sequenced in a study of blood T cells in healthy people across ages. Primers used in a second PCR of roughly 6 to 12 cycles were a sample-barcoded 5' primer and a J-beta primer mix. Each CDR3 protein gets one entry after TCRdb re-called the 5' RACE reads with MiXCR. The table lists over 1,500,000 distinct CDR3 sequences, roughly 43% of them singletons. Material for sequencing was blood. The source of these receptors is a human donor in good health.

The chain is built from TRBV10-3 and TRBJ2-7; possible D gene TRBD2, 6 bases. The V end was cut by 9 bases, the J end by 2 bases, with 17 bases between. CDR3 length equals 14 residues. Germline CDR1 ENHRY, CDR2 SYGVKD. The CDR3 is CAIREDLATYEQYF. CDR3 DNA: TGTGCCATTAGGGAAGATCTAGCGACCTACGAGCAGTACTTC.

This clonotype was recorded a few times. The chain recombines TRBV5-1 with TRBJ2-1, with D maybe TRBD2 (6 bases). This CDR3 is built from 15 residues. Between the trimmed V and J ends, which lost 3 bases and 4 bases, there was a span of 14 bases. Germline V gene sequence: CDR1 SGHRS, CDR2 YFSETQ. The CDR3 sequence is CASSYSSGAYNEQFF. The CDR3 coding sequence is TGCGCCAGCAGCTATAGTAGCGGCGCTTACAATGAGCAGTTCTTC.

The genes are TRBV21-1 and TRBJ1-2; the table's D call of TRBD1 was not tested on the DNA. TRBV21-1 corresponds to a pseudogene. The CDR3 runs 19 residues. The CDR3, as DNA: TGTGCCAGCAGCAAAAAGGAGAAACGGGACGGAGCGACAAACTATGGCCACACCTTC. Protein: CASSKKEKRDGATNYGHTF.

The chain employs TRBV9 and TRBJ1-2; 7 bases line up with TRBD1. Germline V gene sequence: CDR1 SGDLS, CDR2 YYNGEE. The length of the CDR3 is 16 residues. The junction had 8 bases not matched to a gene; V was cut back by 2 bases and J by 1 base. CDR3 sequence: CASSVQTTGLNYGYTF. CDR3 in DNA: TGTGCCAGCAGCGTCCAAACGACAGGGCTTAACTATGGCTACACCTTC.

This clonotype has more than one count but fewer than ten. The chain joins TRBV29-1 to TRBJ2-1, with D unclear. Trimming cost V 2 bases and J 10 bases, with 15 bases left between them. The CDR3 runs to 13 residues. Germline V gives CDR1 SQVTM, CDR2 ANQGSEA. As DNA, the CDR3 is TGCAGCGTTGAAACTTCAGTAACCTACGAGCAGTTCTTC. It specifies CSVETSVTYEQFF.

The chain recombines TRBV28 with TRBJ1-1; TRBD1 agrees at 8 bases. The CDR3 is 14 residues long. The V gene's germline CDR1 is MDHEN and CDR2 SYDVKM. The V segment lost 7 bases and the J segment 8 bases; nucleotides outside the gene matches: 12. CDR3 bases: TGTGCCAGCAAGGCGGTGACAGGGGCCCCCGAAGCTTTCTTT. This translates into CASKAVTGAPEAFF.

J is TRBJ2-1 and V is TRBV5-1; possibly TRBD1 for D (6 bases). Germline-derived CDR1 and CDR2 are SGHRS and YFSETQ. The CDR3 is 16 amino acids. Trimming took 7 bases from V and 6 from J, leaving 23 bases between them. CDR3 coding DNA: TGCGCCAGCCCACCTAAAGACAGGCCGGTTGGCAATGAGCAGTTCTTC. Translating gives CASPPKDRPVGNEQFF.

The V call is TRBV6-6, the J call TRBJ1-5; D perhaps matches TRBD1 (6 bases). This CDR3 contains 15 residues. Germline values: CDR1 MNHNY, CDR2 SVGAGI (reference sequence). The V and J ends lost 2 bases and 6 bases respectively, with 14 bases between them. In DNA, the CDR3 is TGTGCCAGCAGTTACGGTGGCAGGGGTGGTCAGCCCCAGCATTTT. Amino acid sequence: CASSYGGRGGQPQHF.

The rearrangement links TRBV6-2 or TRBV6-3 to TRBJ2-1, with 11 bases identical to TRBD1. The trim removed 4 bases at V and 9 bases at J, leaving 5 bases unmatched. Germline values: CDR1 MNHEY, CDR2 SVGEGT. There are 14 residues in the CDR3. The CDR3 protein is CASSSPGQGVEQFF. CDR3 bases: TGTGCCAGCAGTTCCCCGGGACAGGGGGTTGAGCAGTTCTTC.

In nucleotides, the CDR3 is TGTGCCACCAGTGATTCCCGTCGAGGGACAGATACGCAGTATTTT. It specifies CATSDSRRGTDTQYF. The J gene is TRBJ2-3, the V gene TRBV24-1; the D gene is possibly TRBD2 (5 bases). Germline loops: CDR1 KGHDR, CDR2 SFDVKD. The CDR3 is made up of 15 amino acids. Trimming removed 2 bases from V and 3 bases from J, with 11 bases in between.

The V gene is TRBV27, the J gene TRBJ2-7, with TRBD2 matching over 10 bases. CDR3 size: 15 residues. Germline CDR1 MNHEY, CDR2 SMNVEV (reference sequence). J lost 5 bases, V lost 4 bases, and 8 bases had no gene match. Written as DNA, the CDR3 is TGTGCCAGCAGTTCGCCAAGCGGGGGGGCCAACGAGCAGTACTTC. Residues: CASSSPSGGANEQYF.

The V and J genes are TRBV5-1 and TRBJ2-1, with a weak D call TRBD2 (6 bases). Germline CDR1 SGHRS, CDR2 YFSETQ. The CDR3 spans 15 residues. The V end lost 4 bases, the J end lost 5 bases, and 16 bases lay between the germline ends. In DNA form, the CDR3 reads TGCGCCAGCAGCCCGTCGGGACTTGCCGACAATGAGCAGTTCTTC. This encodes CASSPSGLADNEQFF.